This T cell receptor (beta chain) emerged from a study of T cells expressing NK-cell markers. Background on the study: HCMV seropositivity marked most of the eight sequenced donors; one was seronegative.

Findings and caveats of the study: In a handful of donors, dominant CD3+CD56+NKG2C+ clones formed roughly 1.0-7.5% of CD8+ cells. Similarly, these clonotypes led the CD3+CD56-NKG2C+ fraction as well in several donors.

Concerning this clonotype itself: The antigen is undetermined.

This CDR3 is built from 13 residues. Per the germline V gene, CDR1 is MNHEY and CDR2 is SVGEGT. TCRdb reanalyzed the 5' RACE reads and collapses them to one entry per CDR3 protein, without DNA. This sample carries about 550,000 distinct CDR3 sequences, with 3% to 4.5% going to the ten biggest clones. This chain links TRBV6-2 or TRBV6-3 with TRBJ2-1; the TCRdb D gene call, TRBD2, has no DNA to confirm it. Sequenced: blood T cells: a sorted CD56 or NKG2C T cell subset, CD4+ or CD8+ T cells, or bulk PBMC T cells (not recorded which). The TCR originated in a man between 18 and 29 years old in good health. This CDR3 is CASSYGGRIEQFF.